This T cell receptor beta chain derives from a study of blood T cells in healthy people across ages. Sample-barcoded 5' priming and a J-beta primer mix drove a second PCR of roughly 7 to 11 cycles. Samples each returned at least 2.5 million CDR3-containing paired-end reads. Via MiXCR, TCRdb re-called the 5' RACE reads, giving one row per CDR3 protein. This sample has about 840,000 distinct CDR3 sequences, with just under 30% found just once. The CDR3 sequence is 13 residues long. Germline CDR1 SQVTM, CDR2 ANQGSEA. V trimming: 4 bases; J trimming: 8 bases; junction bases outside the gene matches: 7. These data are also associated with another study on T cells of mothers and their children. As reported in that work: Donors were three healthy Caucasian mothers and their six children. Relative to unrelated pairs, biologically related mother-child dyads exhibited marginally greater, non-significant overlap.

The V and J genes are TRBV29-1 and TRBJ2-1, with TRBD2 matching 8 bases. The receptor's source is a woman between 35 and 50 years old in good health. Sequenced input: blood. CDR3: CSVVGRAVDEQFF. The CDR3 DNA reads TGCAGCGTTGTCGGGAGGGCGGTCGATGAGCAGTTCTTC.